The T cell receptor (beta chain) under discussion was sequenced for a study of spatial heterogeneity in lung cancer (dated by TCRdb to about 2019). Background for the entire study: Beta-chain transcripts were consistently detected in greater numbers than alpha-chain transcripts, which likely reflects a higher abundance of beta-chain transcripts. In the raw uncorrected reads, each unique combination of TCR and UMI appeared more than ten times on average. In non-small cell lung cancer, the study made a quantitative comparison of TCR alpha and beta repertoires among multiple tumor regions, matched nontumor lung and blood. Nonsynonymous mutation counts, determined by whole-exome sequencing of tumor tissue, were related to TCR repertoire features. At surgery, both alpha and beta chains were TCR-sequenced in about 200 tumor regions, 63 to 65 matched nontumor lung samples and around 50 PBMC samples.

CDR3 length: 14 amino acids, cysteine to phenylalanine. The retained sequence is limited to the CDR3, 42 bases, with the frame set at the first base. The junction shows trimming of 4 bases on V and 8 bases on J, plus 14 bases between the germline ends. The germline V gene supplies CDR1 MNHNS and CDR2 SASEGT. This clonotype was seen at least ten times. Its binding antigen is unknown. Per-nucleotide qualities are absent, and no much larger clonotype sits a single base away. Libraries were made using 5' RACE. The run used a NextSeq 500. To allow correction of PCR and sequencing errors, the TCR library protocol tagged every TCR cDNA molecule with a unique molecular identifier. The paper's processing steps were these. Decombinator tools were used for TCR identification, UMI-based error correction and CDR3 extraction. Expanded TCRs were defined as those above a frequency of 2 per 1,000, corresponding to the top 1% of the tumor frequency distribution. Each repertoire was subsampled 100 times to 5,000 TCRs, after which Renyi diversity was computed with the R vegan package. To build CDR3 similarity networks, amino acid triplet string-kernel similarity was used, and CDR3s were connected when their pairwise similarity was above 0.82. Starting from the raw public reads, TCRdb applied fastp trimming at Q25, assembled clones with MiXCR and retained in-frame beta chains. Here each entry gathers all rows of one CDR3 protein and keeps the most common genes and DNA. None of the V and J calls come from the authors' own analysis; TCRdb made them. The sample has some 29,000 distinct CDR3 sequences on record, approximately 8.1% of them singletons. Of the sample, about 37% falls within the top ten clones.

The time point label here, explained by the study, means: sample taken at primary tumor resection. Whole RNA extracted from tumor and nontumor lung tissue, or from cryopreserved PBMC samples, was used for TCR sequencing without cell sorting. The donors were more than 65 patients from the lung TRACERx cohort who had early-stage, untreated non-small cell lung cancer. Only patients for whom sufficient RNA was available from at least two tumor regions were selected for TCR sequencing. General study outcomes and caveats: Confirming at a functional level the hypothesis that regional TCRs recognize regional mutations was considered to require additional single-cell paired TCR alpha and beta sequencing. Ubiquitous expanded tumor TCRs showed up in blood more often at tumor resection than at routine follow-up.

The material was PBMCs, obtained at surgery. This sequence originates from a female donor with early-stage non-small cell lung cancer. This chain is built from TRBV6-1 and TRBJ1-4; the D gene lacks a confident call. CDR3 region: CASSGRVEIEKLFF. At the DNA level, the sequence is TGTGCCAGCAGTGGTCGGGTGGAAATAGAAAAACTGTTTTTT.